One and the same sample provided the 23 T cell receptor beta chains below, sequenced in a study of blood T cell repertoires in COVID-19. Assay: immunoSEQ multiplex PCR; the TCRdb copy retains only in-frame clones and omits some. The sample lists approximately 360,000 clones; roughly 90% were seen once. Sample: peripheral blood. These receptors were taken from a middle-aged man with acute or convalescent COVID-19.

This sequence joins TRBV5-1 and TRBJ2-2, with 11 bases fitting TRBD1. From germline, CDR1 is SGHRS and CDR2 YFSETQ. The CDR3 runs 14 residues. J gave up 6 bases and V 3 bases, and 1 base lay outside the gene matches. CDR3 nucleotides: TGCGCCAGCAGCTCGGGACAGGGGGCCGGGGAGCTGTTTTTT. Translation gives CASSSGQGAGELFF.

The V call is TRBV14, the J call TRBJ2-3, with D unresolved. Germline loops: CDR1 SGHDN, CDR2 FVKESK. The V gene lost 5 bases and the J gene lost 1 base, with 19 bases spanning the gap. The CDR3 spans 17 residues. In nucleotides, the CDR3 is TGTGCCAGCAGCACGGCCCCCGGGTCTATTCGCACAGATACGCAGTATTTT. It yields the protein CASSTAPGSIRTDTQYF.

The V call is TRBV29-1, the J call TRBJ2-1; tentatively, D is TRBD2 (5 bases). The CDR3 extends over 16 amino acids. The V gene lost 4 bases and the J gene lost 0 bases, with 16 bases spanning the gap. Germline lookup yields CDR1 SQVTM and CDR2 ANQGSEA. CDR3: CSVAQRAKHSYNEQFF. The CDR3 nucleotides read TGCAGCGTTGCGCAGAGGGCAAAGCACTCCTACAATGAGCAGTTCTTC.

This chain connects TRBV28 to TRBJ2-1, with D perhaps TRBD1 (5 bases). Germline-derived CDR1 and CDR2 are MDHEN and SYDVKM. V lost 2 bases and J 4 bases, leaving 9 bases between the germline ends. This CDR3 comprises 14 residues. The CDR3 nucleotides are TGTGCCAGCAGTTTAGGCCCAGGGTACAATGAGCAGTTCTTC. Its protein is CASSLGPGYNEQFF.

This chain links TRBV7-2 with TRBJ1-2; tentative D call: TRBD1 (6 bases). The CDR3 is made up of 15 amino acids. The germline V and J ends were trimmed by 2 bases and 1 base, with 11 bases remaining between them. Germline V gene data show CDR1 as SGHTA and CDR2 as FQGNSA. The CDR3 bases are TGTGCCAGCAGCTTAACAGGGACTAGTAACTATGGCTACACCTTC. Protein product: CASSLTGTSNYGYTF.

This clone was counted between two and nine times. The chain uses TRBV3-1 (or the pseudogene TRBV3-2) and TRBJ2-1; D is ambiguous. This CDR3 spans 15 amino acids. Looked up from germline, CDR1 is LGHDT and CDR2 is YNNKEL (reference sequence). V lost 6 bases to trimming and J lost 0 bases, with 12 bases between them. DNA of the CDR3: TGTGCCAGCAGACCGACATCCAGCTCCTACAATGAGCAGTTCTTC. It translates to CASRPTSSSYNEQFF.

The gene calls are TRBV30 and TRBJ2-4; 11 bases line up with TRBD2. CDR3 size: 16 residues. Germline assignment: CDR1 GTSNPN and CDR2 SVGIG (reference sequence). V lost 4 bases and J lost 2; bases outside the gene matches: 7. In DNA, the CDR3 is TGTGCCTGGATCCCGGGACTAGCGGAACCCAAAAACATTCAGTACTTC. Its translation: CAWIPGLAEPKNIQYF.

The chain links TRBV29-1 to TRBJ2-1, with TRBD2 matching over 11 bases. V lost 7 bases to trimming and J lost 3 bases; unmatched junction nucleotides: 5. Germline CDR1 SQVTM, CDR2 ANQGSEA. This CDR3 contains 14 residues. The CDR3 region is CSAIGTSGYNEQFF. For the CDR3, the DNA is TGCAGCGCAATCGGGACTAGCGGCTACAATGAGCAGTTCTTC.

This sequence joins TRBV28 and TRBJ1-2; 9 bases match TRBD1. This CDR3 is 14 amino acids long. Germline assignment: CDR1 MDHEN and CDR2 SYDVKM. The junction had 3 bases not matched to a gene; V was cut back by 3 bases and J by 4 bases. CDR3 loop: CASSFPTGGYGYTF. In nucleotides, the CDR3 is TGTGCCAGCAGTTTTCCGACAGGGGGCTATGGCTACACCTTC.

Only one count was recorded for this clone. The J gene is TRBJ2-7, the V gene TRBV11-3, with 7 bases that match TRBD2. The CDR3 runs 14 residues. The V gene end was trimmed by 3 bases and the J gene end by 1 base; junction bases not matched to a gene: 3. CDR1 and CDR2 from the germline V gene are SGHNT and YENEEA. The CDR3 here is CASSLSSGSYEQYF. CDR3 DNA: TGTGCCAGCAGCTTGAGTAGCGGGTCCTACGAGCAGTACTTC.

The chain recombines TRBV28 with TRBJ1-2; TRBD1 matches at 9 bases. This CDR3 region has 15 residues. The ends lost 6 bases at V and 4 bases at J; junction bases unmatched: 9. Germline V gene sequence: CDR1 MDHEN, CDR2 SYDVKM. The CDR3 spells CASSRRQGDLYGYTF. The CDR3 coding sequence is TGTGCCAGCAGCCGTAGACAGGGGGATCTCTATGGCTACACCTTC.

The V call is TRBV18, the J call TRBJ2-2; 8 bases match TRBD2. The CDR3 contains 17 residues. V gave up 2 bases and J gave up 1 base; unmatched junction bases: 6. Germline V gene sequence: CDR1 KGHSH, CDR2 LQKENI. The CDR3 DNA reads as TGTGCCAGCTCACCAGAACTAGCGGCTATGAACACCGGGGAGCTGTTTTTT. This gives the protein CASSPELAAMNTGELFF.

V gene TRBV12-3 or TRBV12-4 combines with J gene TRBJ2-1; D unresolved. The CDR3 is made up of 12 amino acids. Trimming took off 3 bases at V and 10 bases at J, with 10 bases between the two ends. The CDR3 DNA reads TGTGCCAGCAGTTTCGGTTCAATCGAGCAGTTCTTC. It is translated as CASSFGSIEQFF.

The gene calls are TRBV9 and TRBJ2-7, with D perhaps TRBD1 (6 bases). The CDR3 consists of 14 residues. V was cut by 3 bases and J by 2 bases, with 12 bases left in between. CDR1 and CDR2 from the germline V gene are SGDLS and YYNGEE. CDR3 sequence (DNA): TGTGCCAGCAGCGGATCCGGGACACCCTACGAGCAGTACTTC. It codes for CASSGSGTPYEQYF.

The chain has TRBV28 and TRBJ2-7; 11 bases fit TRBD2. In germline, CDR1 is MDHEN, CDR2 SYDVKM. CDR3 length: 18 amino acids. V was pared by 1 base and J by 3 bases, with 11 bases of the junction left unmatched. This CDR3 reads CASSLFRPSGGILYEQYF. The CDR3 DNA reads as TGTGCCAGCAGTTTATTTCGGCCTAGCGGGGGGATCCTCTACGAGCAGTACTTC.

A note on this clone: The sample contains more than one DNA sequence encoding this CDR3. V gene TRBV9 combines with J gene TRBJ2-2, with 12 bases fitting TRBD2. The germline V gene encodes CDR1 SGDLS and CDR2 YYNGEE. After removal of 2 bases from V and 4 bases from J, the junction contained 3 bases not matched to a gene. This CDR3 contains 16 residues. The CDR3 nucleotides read TGTGCCAGCAGCGTTACTAGCGGGAGGAGCACCGGGGAGCTGTTTTTT. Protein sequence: CASSVTSGRSTGELFF.

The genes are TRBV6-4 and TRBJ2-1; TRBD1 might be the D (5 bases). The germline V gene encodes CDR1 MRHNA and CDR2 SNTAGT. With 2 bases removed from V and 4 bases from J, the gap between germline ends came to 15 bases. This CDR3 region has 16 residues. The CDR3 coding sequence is TGTGCCAGCAGTGACCTCGAAGGGGCAGGGTACAATGAGCAGTTCTTC. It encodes CASSDLEGAGYNEQFF.

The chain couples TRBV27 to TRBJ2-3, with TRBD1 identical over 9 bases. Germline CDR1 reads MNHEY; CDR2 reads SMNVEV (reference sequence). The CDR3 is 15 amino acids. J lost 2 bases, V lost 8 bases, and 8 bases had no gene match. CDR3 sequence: CASGRGQGYTDTQYF. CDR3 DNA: TGTGCCAGCGGTCGGGGACAGGGATACACAGATACGCAGTATTTT.

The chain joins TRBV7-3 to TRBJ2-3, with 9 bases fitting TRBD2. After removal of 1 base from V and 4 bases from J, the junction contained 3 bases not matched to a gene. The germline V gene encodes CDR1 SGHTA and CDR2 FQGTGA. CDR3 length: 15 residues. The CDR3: CASSLSGGAADTQYF. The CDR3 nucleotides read TGTGCCAGCAGCTTAAGCGGGGGGGCCGCAGATACGCAGTATTTT.

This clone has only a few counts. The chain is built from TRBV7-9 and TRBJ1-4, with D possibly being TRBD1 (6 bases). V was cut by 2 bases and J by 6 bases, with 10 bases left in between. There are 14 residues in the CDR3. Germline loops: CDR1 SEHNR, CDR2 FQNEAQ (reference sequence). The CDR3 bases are TGTGCCAGCAGCTTAAAACAGGGCGATGAAAAACTGTTTTTT. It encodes CASSLKQGDEKLFF.

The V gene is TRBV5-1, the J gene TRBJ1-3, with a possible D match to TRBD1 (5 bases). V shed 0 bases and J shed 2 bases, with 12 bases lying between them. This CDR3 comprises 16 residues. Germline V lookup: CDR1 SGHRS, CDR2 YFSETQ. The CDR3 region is CASSLVFRGAGNTIYF. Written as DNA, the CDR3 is TGCGCCAGCAGCTTGGTTTTTCGGGGGGCTGGAAACACCATATATTTT.

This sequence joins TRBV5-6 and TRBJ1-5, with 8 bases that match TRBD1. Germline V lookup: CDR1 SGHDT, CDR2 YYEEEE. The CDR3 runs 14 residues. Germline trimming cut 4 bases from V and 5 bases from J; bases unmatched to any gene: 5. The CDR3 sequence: CASSLGQGDQPQHF. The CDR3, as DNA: TGTGCCAGCAGCCTCGGACAGGGTGATCAGCCCCAGCATTTT.

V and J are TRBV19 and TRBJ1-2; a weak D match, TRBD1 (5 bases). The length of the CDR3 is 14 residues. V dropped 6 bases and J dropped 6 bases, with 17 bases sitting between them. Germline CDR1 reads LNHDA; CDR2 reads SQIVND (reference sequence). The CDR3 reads CASRLLRDSDGYTF. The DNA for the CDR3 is TGTGCCAGTAGGCTCCTCAGGGATTCCGATGGCTACACCTTC.